This T cell receptor (beta chain) stems from a study of neurological immune-mediated disorders. TCRdb re-called the 5' RACE reads with MiXCR, one entry per CDR3 protein. Of about 58,000 distinct CDR3 sequences listed, 3% to 4.5% are singletons. V trimming: 4 bases; J trimming: 2 bases; junction bases outside the gene matches: 4. CDR3 length: 14 residues. Germline V gene sequence: CDR1 GTSNPN, CDR2 SVGIG (reference sequence). The clonotype originates from a man younger than 45 with multiple sclerosis. The chain joins TRBV30 to TRBJ2-5; TRBD2 aligns across 10 bases. The source material was PBMCs. CDR3 loop: CAWKAGGRQETQYF. Here the CDR3 DNA reads TGTGCCTGGAAAGCGGGAGGGCGGCAAGAGACCCAGTACTTC. Full variable domain (remainder filled in from reference TRBV30 and TRBJ2-5): SQTIHQWPATLVQPVGSPLSLECTVEGTSNPNLYWYRQAAGRGLQLLFYSVGIGQISSEVPQNLSASRPQDRQFILSSKKLLLSDSGFYLCAWKAGGRQETQYFGPGTRLLVL.